These 21 T cell receptor beta chains came from one sample sequenced in a study of blood T cell repertoires in COVID-19 (dated by TCRdb to about 2020). Receptor libraries were prepared by the immunoSEQ multiplex PCR assay. TCRdb carries this immuneACCESS record with in-frame sequences only. Its versions omit some clonotypes, under half of them owing to an unresolved V gene in the studies checked, with the rest unexplained. A total of 150,000 or so clones appear in this sample, roughly four fifths of them only once. The ten most abundant clones make up 7.5% to 9.5% of the sample. The sequencing input was peripheral blood. The source is a human donor with acute or convalescent COVID-19. The donor label of this sample is uncertain.

The chain recombines TRBV12-3 or TRBV12-4 with TRBJ1-2, with 7 bases matching TRBD1. The CDR3 covers 13 residues. V shed 4 bases, J shed 4 bases, and the junction held 3 bases outside the gene matches. The chain's CDR3 is CASSWGQSYGYTF. As DNA, the CDR3 is TGTGCCAGCAGTTGGGGACAGAGCTATGGCTACACCTTC.

This chain uses TRBV5-1 with TRBJ1-1; D uncertain. CDR3 length equals 15 residues. V lost 4 bases and J 1 base, leaving 14 bases between the germline ends. Germline CDR1 reads SGHRS; CDR2 reads YFSETQ. The DNA of the CDR3 is TGCGCCAGCAGCCCCCACTGGGCCCCGAACACTGAAGCTTTCTTT. Amino acids: CASSPHWAPNTEAFF.

The chain employs TRBV4-1 and TRBJ1-4; D remains ambiguous. The CDR3 is 17 residues long. Germline V gene sequence: CDR1 MGHRA, CDR2 YSYEKL. V was shortened by 1 base and J by 0 bases, with 12 bases between the two germline ends. DNA of the CDR3: TGCGCCAGCAGCCAAGCTCCAGGCTATGCAACTAATGAAAAACTGTTTTTT. It encodes CASSQAPGYATNEKLFF.

The J gene is TRBJ1-1, the V gene TRBV29-1; D call uncertain. CDR3 length: 15 amino acids. Looked up from germline, CDR1 is SQVTM and CDR2 is ANQGSEA. Trimming stripped 2 bases from V and 4 bases from J, with 17 bases between. The CDR3 sequence is CSVERPGDWGTEAFF. DNA of the CDR3: TGCAGCGTTGAAAGGCCCGGGGATTGGGGCACTGAAGCTTTCTTT.

At least ten counts were recorded for this clone. The rearrangement joins TRBV3-1 (or the pseudogene TRBV3-2) to TRBJ1-6; TRBD1 might be the D (6 bases). This CDR3 has 15 residues. Per germline, CDR1 LGHDT and CDR2 YNNKEL (reference sequence). The germline V and J ends were trimmed by 5 bases and 7 bases, with 15 bases remaining between them. In nucleotides, the CDR3 is TGTGCCAGCAGCGTACGACAGGATCACAATTCACCCCTCCACTTT. Encoded protein: CASSVRQDHNSPLHF.

The chain is built from TRBV19 and TRBJ1-5, with D unclear. The germline V gene encodes CDR1 LNHDA and CDR2 SQIVND (reference sequence). This CDR3 comprises 14 residues. Trimming removed 5 bases at V and 3 bases at J, with 11 bases between. DNA for the CDR3: TGTGCCAGTAGTCCTCGCCGACTCAATCAGCCCCAGCATTTT. This encodes CASSPRRLNQPQHF.

CDR3 nucleotides: TGTGCCAGCAGCCTGTCGACAGGGGGCTTGGACGAGCAGTACTTC. Protein product: CASSLSTGGLDEQYF. The chain carries TRBV27 and TRBJ2-7, with 10 bases that match TRBD1. Germline loops: CDR1 MNHEY, CDR2 SMNVEV (reference sequence). The V and J ends lost 6 bases and 5 bases, in that order; junction bases with no gene match: 10. This CDR3 comprises 15 residues.

The chain links TRBV3-1 (or the pseudogene TRBV3-2) to TRBJ1-2; TRBD1 matches at 9 bases. This CDR3 comprises 16 residues. Trimming at V came to 1 base and at J to 1 base, leaving 4 bases not matched to a gene. Germline CDR1 reads LGHDT; CDR2 reads YNNKEL (reference sequence). CDR3 loop: CASSQVGQGFNYGYTF. The CDR3 DNA sequence: TGTGCCAGCAGCCAAGTAGGACAGGGGTTTAACTATGGCTACACCTTC.

The CDR3 spells CASSMRDRGAIQPQHF. The CDR3 DNA is TGTGCCAGTAGTATGCGGGACAGGGGCGCAATACAGCCCCAGCATTTT. V usage is TRBV19 and J usage is TRBJ1-5, with 10 bases fitting TRBD1. V dropped 3 bases and J dropped 7; count of bases not matched to a gene: 9. CDR1 is LNHDA and CDR2 is SQIVND in the germline V gene (reference sequence). CDR3 size: 16 residues.

The chain carries TRBV11-2 and TRBJ2-4; 9 nucleotides line up with TRBD2. The CDR3 is made up of 15 amino acids. Germline lookup yields CDR1 SGHAT and CDR2 FQNNGV. The trim removed 4 bases at V and 9 bases at J, leaving 10 bases unmatched. CDR3 sequence reads: CASSSGGGGAVIQYF. Here the CDR3 DNA reads TGTGCCAGCAGCTCTGGGGGCGGGGGGGCGGTCATTCAGTACTTC.

This sequence joins TRBV11-2 and TRBJ1-2; perhaps TRBD1 as D (6 bases). The CDR3 runs 15 residues. Germline V gives CDR1 SGHAT, CDR2 FQNNGV. Trimming removed 5 bases from V and 4 bases from J, with 17 bases in between. The CDR3, as DNA: TGTGCCAGCAGCGAGGATACAGGGTTCGGCTATGGCTACACCTTC. This sequence encodes CASSEDTGFGYGYTF.

This chain joins TRBV3-1 (or the pseudogene TRBV3-2) and TRBJ2-3, with 9 bases that match TRBD2. The germline CDR1 and CDR2 sequences are LGHDT and YNNKEL (reference sequence). Trimming at V came to 4 bases and at J to 7 bases, leaving 6 bases not matched to a gene. The CDR3 contains 14 residues. In DNA, the CDR3 is TGTGCCAGCAGCCCCCTGGGACTAGCAAATACGCAGTATTTT. It is translated as CASSPLGLANTQYF.

The CDR3, as DNA: TGTGCCAGCAGCTTAGGCGGAGTAAATGGCTACACCTTC. As protein: CASSLGGVNGYTF. The V call is TRBV11-2, the J call TRBJ1-2; the D is unclear. V was shortened by 1 base and J by 6 bases, with 9 bases between the two germline ends. Germline V CDR1 and CDR2: SGHAT, FQNNGV. There are 13 residues in the CDR3.

The chain uses TRBV3-1 (or the pseudogene TRBV3-2) and TRBJ1-6; TRBD1 matches 7 bases. CDR1 and CDR2 from the germline V gene are LGHDT and YNNKEL (reference sequence). Trimming cost V 7 bases and J 5 bases; bases outside gene matches: 11. The CDR3 extends over 16 amino acids. Here the CDR3 reads CASTPGRGPNNSPLHF. The CDR3 DNA reads as TGTGCCAGCACCCCCGGTAGGGGGCCAAATAATTCACCCCTCCACTTT.

This chain links TRBV5-1 with TRBJ2-7, with 13 bases identical to TRBD2. CDR3 length: 16 amino acids. Germline values: CDR1 SGHRS, CDR2 YFSETQ. The trim removed 0 bases at V and 6 bases at J, leaving 6 bases unmatched. CDR3 in amino acids: CASSLGLAGGAFEQYF. The CDR3 DNA follows: TGCGCCAGCAGCTTGGGACTAGCGGGGGGCGCCTTCGAGCAGTACTTC.

CDR3 sequence: CASSQPDRAFNQPQHF. CDR3 nucleotide sequence: TGCGCCAGCAGCCAACCGGACAGGGCCTTTAATCAGCCCCAGCATTTT. The chain uses TRBV4-1 and TRBJ1-5, with 8 bases identical to TRBD1. The CDR3 consists of 16 residues. CDR1 and CDR2 (germline): MGHRA, YSYEKL. With V trimmed by 2 bases and J by 4 bases, 7 bases remained unmatched.

The chain couples TRBV30 to TRBJ1-2; 7 bases align to TRBD1. The germline CDR1 and CDR2 sequences are GTSNPN and SVGIG (reference sequence). This CDR3 comprises 13 residues. The V and J ends lost 3 bases and 7 bases, in that order; junction bases with no gene match: 8. The CDR3 coding sequence is TGTGCCTGGAGAACACAGGGGATGGGTGGCTACACCTTC. Encoded protein: CAWRTQGMGGYTF.

The chain recombines TRBV15 with TRBJ1-2, with a weak D call TRBD1 (6 bases). The CDR3 runs to 13 residues. V lost 5 bases and J 4 bases, leaving 11 bases between the germline ends. Germline V gene sequence: CDR1 LNHNV, CDR2 YYDKDF (reference sequence). CDR3 sequence reads: CATSSQDSYGYTF. For the CDR3, the DNA is TGTGCCACCAGCTCCCAGGACAGCTATGGCTACACCTTC.

The table lists this clone with a count of one. The J gene is TRBJ1-2, the V gene TRBV14, with D hard to call. The CDR3 runs to 14 residues. Germline CDR1 SGHDN, CDR2 FVKESK. The germline V and J ends were trimmed by 0 bases and 8 bases, with 13 bases remaining between them. The CDR3 region is CASSQDLGTGGYTF. The CDR3 nucleotides read TGTGCCAGCAGCCAAGATCTTGGAACGGGGGGCTACACCTTC.

The chain is built from TRBV7-8 and TRBJ1-5, with D uncertain. Germline V gives CDR1 SGHVS, CDR2 FQNEAQ. Deletions cut 6 bases from V and 3 bases from J, with 12 bases between. The CDR3 length is 14 residues. In nucleotides, the CDR3 is TGTGCCAGCAGTAGAGACGGGATCAATCAGCCCCAGCATTTT. Its protein product is CASSRDGINQPQHF.

This rearrangement joins TRBV6-5 to TRBJ2-2, with D uncertain. CDR1 and CDR2 from the germline V gene are MNHEY and SVGAGI. The CDR3 covers 16 residues. The germline V and J ends were trimmed by 2 bases and 3 bases, with 13 bases remaining between them. Here the CDR3 reads CASSYPTPYDTGELFF. The CDR3 DNA is TGTGCCAGCAGTTACCCCACACCGTACGACACCGGGGAGCTGTTTTTT.